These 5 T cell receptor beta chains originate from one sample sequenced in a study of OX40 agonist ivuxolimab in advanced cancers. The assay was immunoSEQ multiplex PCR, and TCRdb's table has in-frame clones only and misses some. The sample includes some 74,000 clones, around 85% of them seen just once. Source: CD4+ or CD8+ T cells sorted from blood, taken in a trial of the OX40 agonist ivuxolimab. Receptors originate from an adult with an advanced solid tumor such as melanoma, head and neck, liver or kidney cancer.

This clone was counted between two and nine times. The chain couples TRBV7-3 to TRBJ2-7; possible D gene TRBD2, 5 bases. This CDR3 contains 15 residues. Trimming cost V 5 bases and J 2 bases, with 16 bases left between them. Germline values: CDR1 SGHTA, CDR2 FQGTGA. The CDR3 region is CASSRAGGETYEQYF. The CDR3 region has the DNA TGTGCCAGCAGCCGGGCGGGCGGCGAGACCTACGAGCAGTACTTC.

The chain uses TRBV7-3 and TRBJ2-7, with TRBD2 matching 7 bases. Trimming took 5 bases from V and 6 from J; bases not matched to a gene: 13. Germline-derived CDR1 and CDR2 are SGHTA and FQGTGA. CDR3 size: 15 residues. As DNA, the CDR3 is TGTGCCAGCAGCCAGACAACTAGCGCTCTCGGCGAGCAGTACTTC. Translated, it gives CASSQTTSALGEQYF. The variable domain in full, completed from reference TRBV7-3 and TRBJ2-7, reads GAGVSQTPSNKVTEKGKYVELRCDPISGHTALYWYRQSLGQGPEFLIYFQGTGAADDSGLPNDRFFAVRPEGSVSTLKIQRTERGDSAVYLCASSQTTSALGEQYFGPGTRLTVT.

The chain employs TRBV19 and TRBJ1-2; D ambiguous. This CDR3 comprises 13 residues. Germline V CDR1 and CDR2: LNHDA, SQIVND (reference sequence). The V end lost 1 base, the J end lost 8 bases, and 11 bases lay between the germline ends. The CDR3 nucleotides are TGTGCCAGTAGTATAGCCACTCCCGGCGGCTACACCTTC. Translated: CASSIATPGGYTF.

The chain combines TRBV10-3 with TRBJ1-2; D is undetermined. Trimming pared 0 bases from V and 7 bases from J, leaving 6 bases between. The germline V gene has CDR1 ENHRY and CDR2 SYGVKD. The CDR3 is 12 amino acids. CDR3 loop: CAISESDGGYTF. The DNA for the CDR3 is TGTGCCATCAGTGAGTCCGACGGTGGCTACACCTTC.

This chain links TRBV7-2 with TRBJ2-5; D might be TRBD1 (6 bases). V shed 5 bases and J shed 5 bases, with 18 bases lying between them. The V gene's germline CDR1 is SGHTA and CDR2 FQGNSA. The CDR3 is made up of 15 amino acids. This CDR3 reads CASSPRGRGSETQYF. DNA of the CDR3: TGTGCCAGCAGCCCCCGGGGCAGGGGATCGGAGACCCAGTACTTC.